What follows are 5 T cell receptor beta chains derived from one specimen sequenced in a study of blood T cell repertoires in COVID-19. Generated by immunoSEQ multiplex PCR, the TCRdb table keeps only in-frame clones and is missing some. The sample lists 250,000 or so clones, around nine tenths occurring once. The source material was PBMCs or T cells enriched from blood (not recorded which). The receptor set was obtained from a woman aged 18-29 years who had recovered from COVID-19.

J is TRBJ2-1 and V is TRBV29-1; 14 positions agree with TRBD2. CDR3 size: 16 residues. Losses at the gene ends were 4 bases for V and 8 bases for J; bases not matched to a gene: 10. Germline assignment: CDR1 SQVTM and CDR2 ANQGSEA. CDR3 DNA: TGCAGCGTTGTCGTGACTAGCGGGAGGGCCTCTGATGAGCAGTTCTTC. This sequence encodes CSVVVTSGRASDEQFF.

V and J are TRBV24-1 and TRBJ2-3, with 16 bases aligning to TRBD2. Trimming took 3 bases from V and 2 from J; bases not matched to a gene: 4. Germline assignment: CDR1 KGHDR and CDR2 SFDVKD. The CDR3 totals 18 residues. In DNA form, the CDR3 reads TGTGCCACCAGTGATGGGACTAGCGGGAGGGAATACACAGATACGCAGTATTTT. Protein sequence: CATSDGTSGREYTDTQYF.

Only a few counts were recorded for this clone. The J gene is TRBJ1-1, the V gene TRBV7-2; TRBD1 aligns across 7 bases. Germline trimming cut 5 bases from V and 0 bases from J; bases unmatched to any gene: 6. Germline V lookup: CDR1 SGHTA, CDR2 FQGNSA. The CDR3 loop spans 15 amino acids. The DNA of the CDR3 is TGTGCCAGCAGCCTCCTGACAGGGATGAACACTGAAGCTTTCTTT. Translating gives CASSLLTGMNTEAFF.

V usage is TRBV3-1 (or the pseudogene TRBV3-2) and J usage is TRBJ2-1; D gene uncertain. Trimming took off 3 bases at V and 1 base at J, with 10 bases between the two ends. Germline V gives CDR1 LGHDT, CDR2 YNNKEL (reference sequence). The length of the CDR3 is 15 residues. The CDR3 spells CASSHIEESYNEQFF. CDR3 coding DNA: TGTGCCAGCAGCCATATAGAAGAATCCTACAATGAGCAGTTCTTC.

This chain links TRBV21-1 with TRBJ2-7; the table gives TRBD2 as D, unverified against the DNA. TRBV21-1 is noted as a pseudogene. This CDR3 has 17 amino acids. The CDR3 nucleotides read TGTGCCAGCAGCAAAATAAAGCGGGGGAAGGAGATCTACGAGCAGTACTTC. This encodes CASSKIKRGKEIYEQYF.